Included here is one T cell receptor beta chain sequence, with context. The data derive from a study of T cells after posttransplantation cyclophosphamide. Sequenced by immunoSEQ multiplex PCR; TCRdb stores in-frame clones only, minus some. The sample consists of thousands of clones, 95% to 98% of them appearing once. Germline assignment: CDR1 ENHRY and CDR2 SYGVKD. The CDR3 runs to 16 residues. V trimming: 4 bases; J trimming: 3 bases; junction bases outside the gene matches: 6. This receptor was taken from a woman in her 30s in good health and a related stem cell transplant donor. The sample taken for sequencing was naive CD8+ T cells sorted from PBMCs. V gene TRBV10-3 combines with J gene TRBJ2-3; 11 bases are shared with TRBD2. Written as DNA, the CDR3 is TGTGCCATCAGTGGGCTAGCGGGGGGTAGTACAGATACGCAGTATTTT. It specifies CAISGLAGGSTDTQYF.